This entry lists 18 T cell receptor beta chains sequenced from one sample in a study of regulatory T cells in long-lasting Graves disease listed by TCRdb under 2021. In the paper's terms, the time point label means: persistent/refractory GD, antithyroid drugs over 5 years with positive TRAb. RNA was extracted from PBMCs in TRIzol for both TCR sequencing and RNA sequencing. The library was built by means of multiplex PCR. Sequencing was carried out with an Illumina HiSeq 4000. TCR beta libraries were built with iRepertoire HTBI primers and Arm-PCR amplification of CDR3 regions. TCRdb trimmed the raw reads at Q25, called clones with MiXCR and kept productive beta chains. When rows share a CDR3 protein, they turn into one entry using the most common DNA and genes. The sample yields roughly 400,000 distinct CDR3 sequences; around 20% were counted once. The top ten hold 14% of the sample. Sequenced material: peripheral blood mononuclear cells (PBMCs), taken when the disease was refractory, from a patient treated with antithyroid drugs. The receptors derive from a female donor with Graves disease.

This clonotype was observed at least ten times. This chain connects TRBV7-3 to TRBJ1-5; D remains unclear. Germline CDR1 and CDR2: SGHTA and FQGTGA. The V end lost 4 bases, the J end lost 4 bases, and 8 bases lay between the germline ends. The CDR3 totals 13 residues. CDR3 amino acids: CASSSGRNQPQHF. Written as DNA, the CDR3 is TGTGCCAGCAGCTCAGGACGGAATCAGCCCCAGCATTTT.

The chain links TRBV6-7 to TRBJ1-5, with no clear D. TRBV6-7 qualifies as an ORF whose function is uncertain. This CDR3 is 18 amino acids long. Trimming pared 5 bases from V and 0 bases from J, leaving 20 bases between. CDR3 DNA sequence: TGTGCCAGCAGTCTTCCACTGGAGGCAGCTACTAGCAATCAGCCCCAGCATTTT. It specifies CASSLPLEAATSNQPQHF.

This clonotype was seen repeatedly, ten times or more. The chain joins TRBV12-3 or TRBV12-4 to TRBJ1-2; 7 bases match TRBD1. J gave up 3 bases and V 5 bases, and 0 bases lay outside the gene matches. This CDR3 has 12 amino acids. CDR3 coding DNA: TGTGCCAGCAGTGGGACAGACTATGGCTACACCTTC. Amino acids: CASSGTDYGYTF.

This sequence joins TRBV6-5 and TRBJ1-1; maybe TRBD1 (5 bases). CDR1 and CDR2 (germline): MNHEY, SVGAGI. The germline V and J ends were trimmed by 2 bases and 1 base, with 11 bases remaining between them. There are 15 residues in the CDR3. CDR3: CASSYRGTGNTEAFF. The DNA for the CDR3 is TGTGCCAGCAGTTACCGCGGGACGGGGAACACTGAAGCTTTCTTT.

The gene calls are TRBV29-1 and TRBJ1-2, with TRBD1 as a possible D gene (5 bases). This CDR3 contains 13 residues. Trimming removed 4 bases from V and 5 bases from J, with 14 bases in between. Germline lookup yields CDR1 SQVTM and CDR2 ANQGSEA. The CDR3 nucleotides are TGCAGCGTTGTCGCCCCAGGGTCGTATGGCTACACCTTC. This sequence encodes CSVVAPGSYGYTF.

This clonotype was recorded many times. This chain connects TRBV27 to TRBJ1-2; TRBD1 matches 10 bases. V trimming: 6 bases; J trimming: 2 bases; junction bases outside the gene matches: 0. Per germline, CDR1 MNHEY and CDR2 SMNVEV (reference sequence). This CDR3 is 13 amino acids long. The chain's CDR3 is CASRTGGNYGYTF. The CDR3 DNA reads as TGTGCCAGCAGGACAGGGGGCAACTATGGCTACACCTTC.

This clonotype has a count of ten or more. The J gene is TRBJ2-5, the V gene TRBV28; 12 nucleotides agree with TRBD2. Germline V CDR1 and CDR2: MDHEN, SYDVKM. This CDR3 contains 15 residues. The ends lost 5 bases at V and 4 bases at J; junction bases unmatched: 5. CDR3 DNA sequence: TGTGCCAGCAGTAAAGGACTAGCGGGGTCAGAGACCCAGTACTTC. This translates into CASSKGLAGSETQYF.

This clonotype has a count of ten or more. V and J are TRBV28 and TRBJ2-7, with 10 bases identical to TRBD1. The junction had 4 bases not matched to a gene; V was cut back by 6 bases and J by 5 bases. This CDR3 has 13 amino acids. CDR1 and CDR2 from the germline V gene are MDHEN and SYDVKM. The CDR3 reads CASSSTGGHEQYF. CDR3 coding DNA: TGTGCCAGCAGCTCGACAGGGGGCCACGAGCAGTACTTC.

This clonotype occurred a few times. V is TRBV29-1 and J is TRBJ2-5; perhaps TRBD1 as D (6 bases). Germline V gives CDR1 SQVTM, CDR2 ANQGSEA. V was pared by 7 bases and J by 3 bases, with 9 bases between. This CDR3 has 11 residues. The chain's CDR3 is CSAWTEETQYF. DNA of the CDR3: TGCAGCGCCTGGACAGAAGAGACCCAGTACTTC. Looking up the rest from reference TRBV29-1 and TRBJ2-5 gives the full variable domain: SAVISQKPSRDICQRGTSLTIQCQVDSQVTMMFWYRQQPGQSLTLIATANQGSEATYESGFVIDKFPISRPNLTFSTLTVSNMSPEDSSIYLCSAWTEETQYFGPGTRLLVL.

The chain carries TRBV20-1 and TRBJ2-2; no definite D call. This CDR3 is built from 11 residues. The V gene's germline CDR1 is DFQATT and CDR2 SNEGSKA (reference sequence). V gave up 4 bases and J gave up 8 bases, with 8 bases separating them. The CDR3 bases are TGCAGTGCTACTCCCAGGGGGGAGCTGTTTTTT. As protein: CSATPRGELFF.

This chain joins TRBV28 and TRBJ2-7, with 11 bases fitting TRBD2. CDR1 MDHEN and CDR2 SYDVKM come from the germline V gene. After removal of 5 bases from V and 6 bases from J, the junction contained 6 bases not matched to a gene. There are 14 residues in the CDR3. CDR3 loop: CASSVSGRVAEQYF. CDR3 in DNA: TGTGCCAGCAGTGTTAGCGGGAGGGTCGCCGAGCAGTACTTC.

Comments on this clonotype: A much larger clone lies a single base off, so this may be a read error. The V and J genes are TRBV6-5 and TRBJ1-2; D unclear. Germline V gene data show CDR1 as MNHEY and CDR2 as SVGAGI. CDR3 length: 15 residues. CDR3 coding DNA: TGTGCCAGCAGTTCCTACCAACAGTCTAACCATGGCTACACCTTC. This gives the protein CASSSYQQSNHGYTF.

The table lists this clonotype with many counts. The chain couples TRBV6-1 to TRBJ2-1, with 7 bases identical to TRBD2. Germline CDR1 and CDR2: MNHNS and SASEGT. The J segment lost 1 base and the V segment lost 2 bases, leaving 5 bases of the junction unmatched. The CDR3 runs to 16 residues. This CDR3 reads CASSEPAGRSYNEQFF. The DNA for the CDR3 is TGTGCCAGCAGTGAACCAGCGGGACGGTCCTACAATGAGCAGTTCTTC.

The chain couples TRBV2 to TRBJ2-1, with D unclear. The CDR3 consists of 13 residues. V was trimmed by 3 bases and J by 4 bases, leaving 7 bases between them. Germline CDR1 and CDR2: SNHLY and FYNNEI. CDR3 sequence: CASSEVDYNEQFF. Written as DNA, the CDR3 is TGTGCCAGCAGTGAGGTTGATTACAATGAGCAGTTCTTC.

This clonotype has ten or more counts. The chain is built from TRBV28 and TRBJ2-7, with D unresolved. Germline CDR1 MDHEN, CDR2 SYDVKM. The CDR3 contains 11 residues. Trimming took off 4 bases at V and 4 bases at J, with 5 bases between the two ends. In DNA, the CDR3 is TGTGCCAGCAGTTACAATTACGAGCAGTACTTC. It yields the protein CASSYNYEQYF. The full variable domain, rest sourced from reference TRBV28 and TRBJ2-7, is DVKVTQSSRYLVKRTGEKVFLECVQDMDHENMFWYRQDPGLGLRLIYFSYDVKMKEKGDIPEGYSVSREKKERFSLILESASTNQTSMYLCASSYNYEQYFGPGTRLTVT.

The CDR3 protein is CSASAAGYEQYF. CDR3 coding DNA: TGCAGTGCTAGTGCGGCGGGCTACGAGCAGTACTTC. The chain links TRBV20-1 to TRBJ2-7; TRBD2 is a possible D gene (5 bases). The germline V gene has CDR1 DFQATT and CDR2 SNEGSKA (reference sequence). This CDR3 is 12 amino acids long. V was clipped by 3 bases and J by 3 bases, with 9 bases between them.

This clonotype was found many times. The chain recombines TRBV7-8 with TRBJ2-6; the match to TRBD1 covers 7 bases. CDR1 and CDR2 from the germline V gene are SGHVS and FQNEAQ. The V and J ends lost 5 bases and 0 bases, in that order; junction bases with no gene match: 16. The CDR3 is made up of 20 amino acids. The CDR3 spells CASSLEGAGVPHSGANVLTF. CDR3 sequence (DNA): TGTGCCAGCAGCCTAGAGGGGGCAGGGGTTCCCCACTCTGGGGCCAACGTCCTGACTTTC.

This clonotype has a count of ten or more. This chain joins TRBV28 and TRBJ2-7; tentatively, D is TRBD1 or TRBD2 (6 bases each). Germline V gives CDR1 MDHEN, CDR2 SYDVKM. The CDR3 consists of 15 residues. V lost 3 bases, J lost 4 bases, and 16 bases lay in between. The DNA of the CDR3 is TGTGCCAGCAGTTTCGGGAAGGGGGAGGCTTACGAGCAGTACTTC. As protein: CASSFGKGEAYEQYF. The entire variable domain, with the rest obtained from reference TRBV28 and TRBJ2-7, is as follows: DVKVTQSSRYLVKRTGEKVFLECVQDMDHENMFWYRQDPGLGLRLIYFSYDVKMKEKGDIPEGYSVSREKKERFSLILESASTNQTSMYLCASSFGKGEAYEQYFGPGTRLTVT.